This record looks at one T cell receptor beta chain sequence and its context. This clone appeared once. The antigen this receptor binds is unknown. No per-base quality is available; no much larger clone lies one base away. Reading the germline V gene gives CDR1 SNHLY and CDR2 FYNNEI. V lost 7 bases and J lost 4 bases, and the count of bases not matched to a germline gene is 10. Inclusive of the bounding cysteine and phenylalanine, the CDR3 is 15 residues long. The CDR3 DNA has 45 bases and is translated from base 1. The data were taken from a study of T cell responses to AZD1222 COVID-19 vaccine (dated by TCRdb to the early 2020s). Some background on the complete study: Because spike-specific TCR depth and breadth did not differ between the two schedules, AZD1222 recipients who got a second dose at roughly 4 weeks were pooled with those who got a second dose at roughly 12 weeks. Enrollment into the trials was organized by age into subgroups of 18-55, 56-69 and 70-plus years, and those subgroups contained 148, 28 and 57 TCR-sequenced participants, respectively. TCR sequencing covered 233 trial participants: 200 to 210 given two doses of AZD1222 and approximately 26 given two doses of MenACWY control vaccine.

The CDR3 regions of human TCRbeta chains were analyzed by immunosequencing. As for how the authors treated the data: Repertoire TCRs were checked for matches against a reference library of SARS-CoV-2-specific TCRs that had been generated using the MIRA antigen-specificity platform. Breadth was defined as the fraction of unique TCRs that were SARS-CoV-2-associated. Depth was defined as the fraction of total T cells that were SARS-CoV-2-associated. Using the MIRA data, each spike-specific TCR was mapped to the spike region that the TCR reacts to and placed in a CD4 or CD8 class. Log10-transformed breadth and depth values were compared by one-way ANOVA with Sidak's multiple comparisons tests. Drawn from immuneACCESS, this table holds only the in-frame rearrangements with V and J called that TCRdb kept. Clones are partly lost; checked studies trace under half to an unresolved V gene and leave the rest unexplained. V and J calls and clone size are given by that table; D and trimming were obtained from the DNA. Across this sample there are about 130,000 clones, with around 86% seen only once. 6.3% of the sample lies in the top ten.

This specimen's time point label, per the study, means: baseline before first vaccination. The vaccinee samples were drawn from two UK trials, COV001 and COV002, one of which was a single-blind randomized controlled phase 2/3 trial testing AZD1222 (ChAdOx1 nCoV-19) in healthy adults. Trial participant PBMC samples were collected at day 0 and day 28 after the second dose for TCRbeta chain sequencing. The paper's findings and limits, for the study overall: Because no day 14 peak-response samples were available, repertoires were characterized only after the peak T cell response. Epitopes outside the regions mutated in the B.1.351 and B.1.1.7 variants were reportedly recognized by nearly half of the unique spike-specific TCRs. Participants were mostly white British, with more females than males. The authors suggested clonal diversity may have been underestimated. The whole spike protein was spanned by vaccine-associated CD4 TCRs, and dominant responses were seen in regions 160-218 and 743-854. Conclusions about previously exposed vaccinees are limited, since just 6 or 7 AZD1222 recipients were seropositive for SARS-CoV-2 at baseline. After two AZD1222 doses, both the breadth and the depth of spike-specific TCRs were significantly higher than at day 0 and than in MenACWY recipients. In the small 56-69-year group, the increase in depth fell short of significance, most likely because of low power.

The rearranged segments are TRBV2 and TRBJ2-5; 9 bases in the junction line up with TRBD2. The source material was peripheral blood, sampled on day 0 of AZD1222 vaccination. This TCR came from an adult in good health. The DNA is TGTGCCAGCAATTTGCGGGGGGGCCTAGGAGAGACCCAGTACTTC. It codes for CASNLRGGLGETQYF.